A few counts support the clone carrying this T cell receptor beta chain. Its antigen is still unknown. Template switching supplied a universal primer site; unique molecular identifiers were carried on the cDNA. TCRdb analysed the 5' RACE reads with MiXCR anew, one entry per CDR3 protein. The table shows some 900,000 distinct CDR3 sequences, with around an eighth occurring only once. The data derive from a study of identical twins. Study-wide findings and caveats: Within beta out-of-frame sequences, the excess sharing observed between twins was weaker. Out-of-frame alpha sequences common to twins exhibited a surplus of low generation probability.

V was trimmed by 5 bases and J by 5 bases, leaving 10 bases between them. This CDR3 is 13 amino acids long. This same sample was also taken into another study, of yellow fever vaccine responses in identical twins.

The clonotype originates from a woman aged 18-29 years in good health. Sequencing was carried out using PBMCs. This rearrangement joins TRBV12-3 or TRBV12-4 to TRBJ2-1; a possible D gene is TRBD2 (6 bases). CDR3 nucleotides: TGTGCCAGCAGTACGGGACTTCACAATGAGCAGTTCTTC. It encodes CASSTGLHNEQFF.